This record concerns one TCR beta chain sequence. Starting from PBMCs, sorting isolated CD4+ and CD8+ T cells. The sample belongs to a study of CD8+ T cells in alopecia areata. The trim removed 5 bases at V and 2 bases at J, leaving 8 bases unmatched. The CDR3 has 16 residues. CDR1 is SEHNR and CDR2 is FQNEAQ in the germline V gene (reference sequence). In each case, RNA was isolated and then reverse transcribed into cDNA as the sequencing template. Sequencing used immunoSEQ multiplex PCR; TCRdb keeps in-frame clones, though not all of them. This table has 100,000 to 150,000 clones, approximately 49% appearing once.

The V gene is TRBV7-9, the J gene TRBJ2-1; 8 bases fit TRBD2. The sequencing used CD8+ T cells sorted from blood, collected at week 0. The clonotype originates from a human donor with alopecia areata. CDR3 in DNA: TGTGCCAGCAGCCCCTCCCGGGGGGGCACCTACAATGAGCAGTTCTTC. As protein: CASSPSRGGTYNEQFF.